Included here is one T cell receptor (beta chain) sequence, with context. Its antigen is undetermined. The repertoire was sequenced with immunoSEQ multiplex PCR; TCRdb's copy has only in-frame clones and lacks some. The table shows approximately 32,000 clones, with around 90% occurring only once. This record comes from a study of OX40 agonist ivuxolimab in advanced cancers. Study-level information: Participants, 82.7% male, averaged around 60 years of age, ranging from 23 to 79.

CDR1 and CDR2 (germline): LGHNA, YSLEER. The CDR3 length is 16 residues. Deletions cut 1 base from V and 0 bases from J, with 11 bases between. Overall study findings and caveats: Expanded clones tended on average to be more numerous among CD8+ T cells than CD4+.

This material consisted of CD4+ or CD8+ T cells sorted from blood, taken in a trial of the OX40 agonist ivuxolimab. The chain recombines TRBV4-3 with TRBJ2-3; D gene uncertain. The sequence was collected from an adult with an advanced solid tumor such as melanoma, head and neck, liver or kidney cancer. CDR3: CASSQVEFASTDTQYF. The CDR3 DNA reads as TGCGCCAGCAGCCAAGTTGAGTTCGCTAGCACAGATACGCAGTATTTT.